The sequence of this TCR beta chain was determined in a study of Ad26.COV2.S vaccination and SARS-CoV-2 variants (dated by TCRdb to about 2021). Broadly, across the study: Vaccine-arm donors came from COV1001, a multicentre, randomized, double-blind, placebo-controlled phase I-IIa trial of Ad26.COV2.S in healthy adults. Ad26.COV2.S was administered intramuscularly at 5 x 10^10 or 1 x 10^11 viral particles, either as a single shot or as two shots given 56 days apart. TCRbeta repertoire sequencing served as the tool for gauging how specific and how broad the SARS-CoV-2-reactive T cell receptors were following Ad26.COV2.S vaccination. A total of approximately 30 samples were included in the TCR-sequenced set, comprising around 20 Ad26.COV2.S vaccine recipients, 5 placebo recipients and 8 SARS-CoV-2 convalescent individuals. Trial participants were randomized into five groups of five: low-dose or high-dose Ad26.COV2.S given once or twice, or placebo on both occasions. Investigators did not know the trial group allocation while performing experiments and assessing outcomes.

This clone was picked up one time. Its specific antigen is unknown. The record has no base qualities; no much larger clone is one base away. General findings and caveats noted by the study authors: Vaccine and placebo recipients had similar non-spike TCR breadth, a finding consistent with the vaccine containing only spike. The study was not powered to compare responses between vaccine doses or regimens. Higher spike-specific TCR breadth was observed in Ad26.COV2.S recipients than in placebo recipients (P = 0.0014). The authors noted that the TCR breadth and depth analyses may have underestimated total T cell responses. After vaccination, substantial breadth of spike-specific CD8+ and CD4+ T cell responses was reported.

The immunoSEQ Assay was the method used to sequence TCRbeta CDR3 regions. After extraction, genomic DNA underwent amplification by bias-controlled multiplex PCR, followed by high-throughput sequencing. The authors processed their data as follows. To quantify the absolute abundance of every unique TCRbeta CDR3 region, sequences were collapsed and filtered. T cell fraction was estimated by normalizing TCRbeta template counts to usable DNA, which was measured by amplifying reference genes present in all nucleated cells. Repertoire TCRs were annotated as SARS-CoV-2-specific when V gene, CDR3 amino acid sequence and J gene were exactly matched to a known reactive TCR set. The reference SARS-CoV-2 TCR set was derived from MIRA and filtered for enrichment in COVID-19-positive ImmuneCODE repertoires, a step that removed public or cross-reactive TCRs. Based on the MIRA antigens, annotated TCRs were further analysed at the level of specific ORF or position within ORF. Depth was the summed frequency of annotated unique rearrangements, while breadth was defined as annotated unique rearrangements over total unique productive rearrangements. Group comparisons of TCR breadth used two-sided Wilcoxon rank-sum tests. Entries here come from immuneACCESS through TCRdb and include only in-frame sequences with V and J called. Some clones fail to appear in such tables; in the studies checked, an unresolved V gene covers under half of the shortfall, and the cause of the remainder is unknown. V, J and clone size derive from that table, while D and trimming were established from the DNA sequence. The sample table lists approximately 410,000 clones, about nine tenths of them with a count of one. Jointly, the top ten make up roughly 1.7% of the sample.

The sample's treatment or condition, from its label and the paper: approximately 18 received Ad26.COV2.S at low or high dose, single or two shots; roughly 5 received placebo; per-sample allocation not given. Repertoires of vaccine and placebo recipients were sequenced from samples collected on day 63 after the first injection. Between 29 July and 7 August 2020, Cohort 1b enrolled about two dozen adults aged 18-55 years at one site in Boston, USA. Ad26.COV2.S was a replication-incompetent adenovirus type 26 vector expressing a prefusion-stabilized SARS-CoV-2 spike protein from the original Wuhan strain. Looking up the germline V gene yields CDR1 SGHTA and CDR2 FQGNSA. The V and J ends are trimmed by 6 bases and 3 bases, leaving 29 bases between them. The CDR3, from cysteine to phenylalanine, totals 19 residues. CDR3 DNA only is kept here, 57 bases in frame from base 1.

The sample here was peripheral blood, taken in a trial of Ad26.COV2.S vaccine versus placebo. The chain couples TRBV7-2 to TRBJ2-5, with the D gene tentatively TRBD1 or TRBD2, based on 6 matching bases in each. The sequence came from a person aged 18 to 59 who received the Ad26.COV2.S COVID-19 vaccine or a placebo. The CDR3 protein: CASRQRRFSGATLEETQYF. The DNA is TGTGCCAGCAGACAACGCCGATTCTCGGGGGCTACTTTGGAAGAGACCCAGTACTTC.